Listed below are T cell receptor beta chains from one sample, sequenced in a study of vaccination effects on CD4 cells after COVID-19. Generated by immunoSEQ multiplex PCR, the TCRdb table keeps only in-frame clones and is missing some. The sample has around 25,000 clones, roughly two thirds seen once; the top ten hold approximately 10%. Their target antigens are unknown. Sequenced material: CD4+ T cells from PBMCs cultured with SARS-CoV-2 spike peptides, taken before COVID-19 vaccination. Source of these receptors: a human donor who received a COVID-19 vaccine. The CDR3 runs from the conserved cysteine through the conserved F or W. The order of the fields is clone size, J gene, D gene, V gene, CDR3 protein, CDR3 DNA. A D gene is named only where the DNA matches it firmly. Clone sizes are given selectively: once, few, many, or a class where the clone is expanded.

NA	TRBJ1-3	NA	TRBV6-5	CASTRDFSGNTIYF	TGTGCCAGCACCCGGGACTTCTCTGGAAACACCATATATTTT
once	TRBJ2-1	NA	TRBV6-5	CASHGGSAYNEQFF	TGTGCCAGTCACGGGGGAAGTGCCTACAATGAGCAGTTCTTC
NA	TRBJ2-1	NA	TRBV27	CASSYRGPVNEQFF	TGTGCCAGCAGTTATCGTGGGCCCGTGAATGAGCAGTTCTTC
NA	TRBJ2-5	NA	TRBV6-5	CASSLVWGETQYF	TGTGCCAGCAGCCTAGTGTGGGGGGAGACCCAGTACTTC
NA	TRBJ2-7	NA	TRBV10-2	CASKPETGEQYF	TGCGCCAGCAAGCCGGAGACGGGAGAGCAGTACTTC
NA	TRBJ1-5	NA	TRBV11-2	CASSLGAARPQHF	TGTGCCAGCAGCTTAGGGGCCGCCCGGCCCCAGCATTTT
NA	TRBJ1-4	TRBD1	TRBV5-6	CASSLDRGHEKLFF	TGTGCCAGCAGCTTGGACAGGGGGCATGAAAAACTGTTTTTT
few	TRBJ1-3	NA	TRBV7-9	CASSLLILPGNTIYF	TGTGCCAGCAGCTTATTGATCCTCCCTGGAAACACCATATATTTT
few	TRBJ2-7	TRBD1	TRBV7-9	CASSGHRDSAYEQYF	TGTGCCAGCAGCGGACACCGGGACAGTGCCTACGAGCAGTACTTC
NA	TRBJ2-5	TRBD2	TRBV10-1	CASSDGPSGNQETQYF	TGCGCCAGCAGTGATGGGCCTAGCGGAAACCAAGAGACCCAGTACTTC
NA	TRBJ2-3	TRBD2	TRBV6-1	CASSEGLAGGLDTQYF	TGTGCCAGCAGTGAAGGACTAGCGGGAGGTTTAGATACGCAGTATTTT
NA	TRBJ2-3	NA	TRBV20-1	CSASPSPDTQYF	TGCAGTGCTAGTCCTTCTCCAGATACGCAGTATTTT
few	TRBJ2-3	TRBD2	TRBV7-2	CASSPLGLAGVFLGDTQYF	TGTGCCAGCAGCCCCCTGGGGTTAGCGGGAGTCTTTTTGGGAGATACGCAGTATTTT
NA	TRBJ1-1	NA	TRBV6-6	CASRPPLQGRDTEAFF	TGTGCCAGCAGACCCCCACTCCAGGGGAGGGACACTGAAGCTTTCTTT
NA	TRBJ2-2	NA	TRBV5-1	CASSLFGPNTGELFF	TGCGCCAGCAGCTTGTTCGGGCCCAACACCGGGGAGCTGTTTTTT
NA	TRBJ1-1	NA	TRBV25-1	CASSDPGEGDTEAFF	TGTGCCAGCAGTGACCCCGGGGAGGGGGACACTGAAGCTTTCTTT
once	TRBJ2-4	TRBD2	TRBV4-1	CASSQGLAGGQGKNIQYF	TGCGCCAGCAGCCAGGGACTAGCGGGGGGGCAAGGCAAAAACATTCAGTACTTC
NA	TRBJ2-7	NA	TRBV18	CASSPSTDYEQYF	TGTGCCAGCTCACCCTCGACTGACTACGAGCAGTACTTC
NA	TRBJ2-3	NA	TRBV2	CASTSDFTDTQYF	TGTGCCAGCACCTCGGACTTCACAGATACGCAGTATTTT
NA	TRBJ2-6	TRBD1	TRBV5-1	CASSSTGVTGANVLTF	TGCGCCAGCAGCTCGACAGGGGTGACGGGGGCCAACGTCCTGACTTTC
NA	TRBJ1-1	NA	TRBV10-3	CAISADTHGAEAFF	TGTGCCATCAGTGCGGACACCCACGGGGCTGAAGCTTTCTTT
NA	TRBJ2-1	TRBD1	TRBV29-1	CSVGTGDNEQFF	TGCAGCGTCGGGACAGGGGACAATGAGCAGTTCTTC
few	TRBJ2-7	NA	TRBV10-2	CASSFQQETYEQYF	TGCGCCAGCAGTTTTCAACAGGAGACCTACGAGCAGTACTTC
NA	TRBJ2-3	NA	TRBV12-3/TRBV12-4	CASSPQYLDTQYF	TGTGCCAGCAGTCCGCAATACTTGGATACGCAGTATTTT
few	TRBJ1-1	TRBD1	TRBV19	CASTGTGWGTEAFF	TGTGCCAGTACCGGGACAGGGTGGGGAACTGAAGCTTTCTTT
NA	TRBJ2-3	NA	TRBV6-4	CASRAADTQYF	TGTGCCAGCAGAGCGGCAGATACGCAGTATTTT
NA	TRBJ2-1	NA	TRBV27	CASSFVGNEQFF	TGTGCCAGCAGTTTTGTAGGGAATGAGCAGTTCTTC
once	TRBJ2-7	NA	TRBV3-1/TRBV3-2	CASSQTHEQYF	TGTGCCAGCAGCCAAACTCACGAGCAGTACTTC
NA	TRBJ2-7	TRBD2	TRBV25-1	CASSESFVGGVYEQYF	TGTGCCAGCAGTGAATCGTTCGTGGGAGGGGTGTACGAGCAGTACTTC
NA	TRBJ1-1	TRBD1	TRBV14	CASSHARQGANTEAFF	TGTGCCAGCAGCCACGCACGACAGGGGGCGAACACTGAAGCTTTCTTT
few	TRBJ1-1	NA	TRBV7-9	CASSPNRNGAEAFF	TGTGCCAGCAGCCCTAACAGGAATGGGGCTGAAGCTTTCTTT
NA	TRBJ1-4	NA	TRBV30	CAWSESTNEKLFF	TGTGCCTGGAGTGAATCGACTAATGAAAAACTGTTTTTT
NA	TRBJ1-1	NA	TRBV12-5	CASGLVLGDWGQGTEAFF	TGTGCTAGTGGTTTGGTATTGGGGGACTGGGGGCAGGGCACTGAAGCTTTCTTT
few	TRBJ1-1	TRBD1	TRBV12-3/TRBV12-4	CASKRGRSTEAFF	TGTGCCAGCAAAAGGGGGCGAAGCACTGAAGCTTTCTTT
few	TRBJ2-7	NA	TRBV6-1	CASSDSYEQYF	TGTGCCAGCAGTGACAGCTACGAGCAGTACTTC
NA	TRBJ2-7	TRBD1	TRBV7-2	CASSTTTGSYEQYF	TGTGCCAGCAGCACGACGACAGGGTCCTACGAGCAGTACTTC
NA	TRBJ2-7	NA	TRBV12-5	CASSPGRRNSYEQYF	TGTGCTAGTTCCCCGGGACGGAGGAACTCCTACGAGCAGTACTTC
NA	TRBJ2-2	NA	TRBV5-1	CASSSTVGGELFF	TGCGCCAGCAGCTCGACAGTTGGCGGGGAGCTGTTTTTT
NA	TRBJ2-7	TRBD2	TRBV18	CASSPPTRTSGRAREQYF	TGTGCCAGCTCACCACCGACCAGGACTAGCGGGAGGGCACGGGAGCAGTACTTC
NA	TRBJ2-7	NA	TRBV4-1	CASSQDERTPYEQYF	TGCGCCAGCAGCCAAGATGAAAGGACCCCCTACGAGCAGTACTTC
NA	TRBJ2-3	NA	TRBV4-1	CASRYRTAGSTDTQYF	TGCGCCAGCAGGTACCGGACGGCTGGAAGCACAGATACGCAGTATTTT
NA	TRBJ1-2	NA	TRBV12-3/TRBV12-4	CASSRLEVGGYTF	TGTGCCAGCAGCCGCCTTGAGGTTGGTGGCTACACCTTC
NA	TRBJ1-1	NA	TRBV11-2	CASSPAQGWGTEAFF	TGTGCCAGCAGCCCCGCTCAGGGTTGGGGGACTGAAGCTTTCTTT
NA	TRBJ2-2	NA	TRBV9	CASSVGQGTNTGELFF	TGTGCCAGCAGCGTAGGACAAGGGACGAACACCGGGGAGCTGTTTTTT
NA	TRBJ2-1	TRBD2	TRBV5-1	CASSSIVSSGRGVYNEQFF	TGCGCCAGCAGTTCCATCGTATCTAGCGGGAGGGGGGTTTACAATGAGCAGTTCTTC
once	TRBJ2-5	TRBD2	TRBV3-1/TRBV3-2	CASSQSGGQETQYF	TGTGCCAGCAGCCAAAGCGGGGGGCAAGAGACCCAGTACTTC
NA	TRBJ2-1	NA	TRBV5-1	CASSLALAGTNEQFF	TGCGCCAGCAGCTTGGCGCTGGCAGGTACCAATGAGCAGTTCTTC
NA	TRBJ2-1	NA	TRBV10-2	CASSSQRTYNEQFF	TGCGCCAGCAGTTCCCAGCGGACATACAATGAGCAGTTCTTC
NA	TRBJ2-1	TRBD1	TRBV6-6	CASRPNGQGTDEQFF	TGTGCCAGCAGACCCAACGGACAGGGTACGGACGAGCAGTTCTTC
NA	TRBJ2-5	TRBD2	TRBV19	CASSASGGMRYQETQYF	TGTGCCAGTAGTGCCAGCGGGGGGATGCGGTACCAAGAGACCCAGTACTTC
once	TRBJ2-2	NA	TRBV27	CASSLGGFISGTGELFF	TGTGCCAGCAGTTTAGGTGGTTTTATTTCGGGGACCGGGGAGCTGTTTTTT
NA	TRBJ2-5	NA	TRBV12-3/TRBV12-4	CASSFWGGETQYF	TGTGCCAGCAGTTTTTGGGGTGGGGAGACCCAGTACTTC
NA	TRBJ1-6	NA	TRBV5-6	CASSPGGWGAEAPLHF	TGTGCCAGCAGCCCCGGAGGATGGGGGGCCGAGGCACCCCTCCACTTT
NA	TRBJ2-7	NA	TRBV13	CASSPWISYEQYF	TGTGCCAGCAGCCCCTGGATTTCCTACGAGCAGTACTTC